These 30 T cell receptor beta chains share one sample of origin, sequenced in a study of shared clonotypes between healthy human individuals. Clones were sequenced by immunoSEQ multiplex PCR, and TCRdb holds only the in-frame ones, with some missing. The sample lists some 630,000 clones; roughly 78% were seen once. Sequenced material: memory CD4+ T cells sorted from blood. The subset here: CD45RA-negative fraction. Receptors originate from a woman in her twenties or thirties in good health.

The CDR3 nucleotides read TGTGCCGCCGGACTAGCGGGAGGGCTGGGTCAAGAGACCCAGTACTTC. This gives the protein CAAGLAGGLGQETQYF. The rearrangement uses TRBV25-1 and TRBJ2-5, with 15 positions matching TRBD2. The CDR3 extends over 16 amino acids. Trimming took 11 bases from V and 2 from J; bases not matched to a gene: 9. The V gene's germline CDR1 is MGHDK and CDR2 SYGVNS.

This clone was seen once. The chain is built from TRBV19 and TRBJ2-2; D gene ambiguous. The V gene lost 4 bases and the J gene lost 11 bases, with 11 bases spanning the gap. Germline V gives CDR1 LNHDA, CDR2 SQIVND (reference sequence). The CDR3 length is 12 residues. The CDR3 is CASSTSRGELFF. The CDR3 DNA reads TGTGCCAGTAGTACCTCGAGAGGAGAGCTGTTTTTT.

This clone was picked up a small number of times. This sequence joins TRBV5-1 and TRBJ2-1; 7 bases are shared with TRBD1. The CDR3 loop spans 14 amino acids. The ends lost 0 bases at V and 8 bases at J; junction bases unmatched: 5. Germline CDR1 SGHRS, CDR2 YFSETQ. The CDR3 is CASSLGRQGYEQFF. CDR3 in DNA: TGCGCCAGCAGCTTGGGTCGACAGGGCTATGAGCAGTTCTTC.

The chain links TRBV29-1 to TRBJ2-3; the match to TRBD2 covers 7 bases. Trimming at V came to 5 bases and at J to 2 bases, leaving 4 bases not matched to a gene. This CDR3 has 13 residues. Looked up from germline, CDR1 is SQVTM and CDR2 is ANQGSEA. The CDR3 region is CSVHGRLTDTQYF. The CDR3 nucleotides are TGCAGCGTTCACGGGAGGCTCACAGATACGCAGTATTTT.

This clone was counted only a few times. The same CDR3 arises from other DNA sequences in this sample as well. The chain recombines TRBV6-5 with TRBJ1-1, with D unclear. Germline loops: CDR1 MNHEY, CDR2 SVGAGI. The germline V and J ends were trimmed by 8 bases and 1 base, with 8 bases remaining between them. The CDR3 has 12 residues. In nucleotides, the CDR3 is TGTGCCAGCGGAGGCCCGAACACTGAAGCTTTCTTT. Amino acid sequence: CASGGPNTEAFF.

A few counts support this clone. V and J are TRBV29-1 and TRBJ1-1; D gene unclear. Trimming stripped 5 bases from V and 4 bases from J, with 20 bases between. CDR3 length: 15 residues. Germline loops: CDR1 SQVTM, CDR2 ANQGSEA. This chain's CDR3 is CSVRLNADQSTEAFF. The CDR3 DNA follows: TGCAGCGTTCGATTAAATGCGGATCAAAGCACTGAAGCTTTCTTT.

This rearrangement joins TRBV6-5 to TRBJ2-7; tentatively, D is TRBD1 or TRBD2 (5 bases each). Germline V gene lookup returns CDR1 MNHEY and CDR2 SVGAGI. V was clipped by 2 bases and J by 3 bases, with 8 bases between them. There are 13 residues in the CDR3. CDR3 residues: CASSYEGFYEQYF. CDR3 coding DNA: TGTGCCAGCAGTTACGAGGGGTTCTACGAGCAGTACTTC.

The J gene is TRBJ1-2, the V gene TRBV6-5; TRBD1 matches 7 bases. Trimming took 2 bases from V and 8 from J; bases not matched to a gene: 5. This CDR3 has 13 amino acids. Germline V CDR1 and CDR2: MNHEY, SVGAGI. CDR3: CASSYTQGLGYTF. DNA for the CDR3: TGTGCCAGCAGTTACACACAGGGGTTAGGCTACACCTTC.

This clone was detected once. V gene TRBV5-1 combines with J gene TRBJ2-1, with D perhaps TRBD1 or TRBD2 (5 bases each). From germline, CDR1 is SGHRS and CDR2 YFSETQ. This CDR3 has 14 amino acids. The V end was cut by 4 bases, the J end by 9 bases, with 17 bases between. The CDR3 region has the DNA TGCGCCAGCAGCACTCGGGACCTCACGTTTGAGCAGTTCTTC. Translation: CASSTRDLTFEQFF.

The V call is TRBV7-2, the J call TRBJ1-1; D gene uncertain. The CDR3 sequence is 14 residues long. Trimming left V 1 base short and J 6 bases short, with 12 bases between. CDR1 and CDR2 (germline): SGHTA, FQGNSA. CDR3 loop: CASSLGRRVSEAFF. DNA of the CDR3: TGTGCCAGCAGCTTAGGCCGGAGGGTATCTGAAGCTTTCTTT. Full variable domain (missing parts from reference TRBV7-2 and TRBJ1-1): GAGVSQSPSNKVTEKGKDVELRCDPISGHTALYWYRQSLGQGLEFLIYFQGNSAPDKSGLPSDRFSAERTGGSVSTLTIQRTQQEDSAVYLCASSLGRRVSEAFFGQGTRLTVV.

This rearrangement joins TRBV4-2 to TRBJ2-1, with a tentative D call TRBD2 (7 bases). CDR3 length: 16 residues. V was trimmed by 0 bases and J by 4 bases, leaving 13 bases between them. The germline V gene has CDR1 LGHNA and CDR2 YNFKEQ. In DNA form, the CDR3 reads TGTGCCAGCAGCCAAGAAGGGGGGGACCCTTACAATGAGCAGTTCTTC. It translates to CASSQEGGDPYNEQFF.

The rearrangement links TRBV20-1 to TRBJ1-2; TRBD1 is a possible D gene (6 bases). CDR1 is DFQATT and CDR2 is SNEGSKA in the germline V gene (reference sequence). Trimming took 5 bases from V and 4 from J, leaving 8 bases between them. The CDR3 extends over 11 amino acids. The DNA for the CDR3 is TGCAGTGCTGCCAGGGGCTATGGCTACACCTTC. It specifies CSAARGYGYTF.

V and J are TRBV6-4 and TRBJ1-2; D is unclear. The germline V gene has CDR1 MRHNA and CDR2 SNTAGT. V was trimmed by 2 bases and J by 4 bases, leaving 5 bases between them. The length of the CDR3 is 12 residues. The CDR3 here is CASSDGRYGYTF. In DNA, the CDR3 is TGTGCCAGCAGTGACGGTCGCTATGGCTACACCTTC.

This clone was counted a single time. The chain links TRBV2 to TRBJ2-5; tentative D call: TRBD2 (6 bases). In germline, CDR1 is SNHLY, CDR2 FYNNEI. This CDR3 has 13 residues. Trimming took 5 bases from V and 5 from J, leaving 12 bases between them. CDR3 in amino acids: CASSLGGSETQYF. DNA for the CDR3: TGTGCCAGCAGTCTAGGAGGGAGTGAGACCCAGTACTTC.

This clone has just a few counts. The chain employs TRBV7-9 and TRBJ2-7, with 13 bases fitting TRBD2. Losses at the gene ends were 5 bases for V and 10 bases for J; bases not matched to a gene: 8. Germline assignment: CDR1 SEHNR and CDR2 FQNEAQ (reference sequence). The CDR3 runs 14 residues. The CDR3 here is CASSGEGLAGVQYF. The CDR3 nucleotides are TGTGCCAGCAGCGGAGAAGGACTAGCGGGAGTTCAGTACTTC.

The chain uses TRBV19 and TRBJ2-7; 8 nucleotides line up with TRBD1. Looked up from germline, CDR1 is LNHDA and CDR2 is SQIVND (reference sequence). The V and J ends lost 7 bases and 1 base, in that order; junction bases with no gene match: 9. There are 15 residues in the CDR3. CDR3 in amino acids: CASKGAGGESYEQYF. CDR3 DNA: TGTGCCAGTAAAGGGGCAGGGGGCGAATCCTACGAGCAGTACTTC.

This clone was detected once. This chain joins TRBV18 and TRBJ2-5, with D uncertain. The CDR3 extends over 14 amino acids. V lost 0 bases and J 2 bases, leaving 7 bases between the germline ends. CDR1 and CDR2 from the germline V gene are KGHSH and LQKENI. CDR3 protein: CASSPPNEQETQYF. CDR3 DNA sequence: TGTGCCAGCTCACCACCGAATGAGCAAGAGACCCAGTACTTC.

The V call is TRBV28, the J call TRBJ2-1; 12 bases map to TRBD2. With 6 bases clipped from V and 9 bases from J, the junction kept 9 bases outside the gene matches. CDR1 and CDR2 from the germline V gene are MDHEN and SYDVKM. This CDR3 comprises 15 residues. The DNA for the CDR3 is TGTGCCAGCAGGGAACCGGGACTAGCGGGCATTGAGCAGTTCTTC. Translating gives CASREPGLAGIEQFF.

This rearrangement joins TRBV6-1 to TRBJ2-7; no firm D call. This CDR3 is 13 amino acids long. Germline lookup yields CDR1 MNHNS and CDR2 SASEGT. V was cut by 3 bases and J by 4 bases, with 10 bases left in between. The CDR3 spells CASSDKGWYEQYF. The CDR3 DNA reads as TGTGCCAGCAGTGACAAGGGTTGGTACGAGCAGTACTTC.

This clone has more than one count but fewer than ten. The chain links TRBV29-1 to TRBJ2-3, with D unclear. This CDR3 is 14 amino acids long. Germline CDR1 and CDR2: SQVTM and ANQGSEA. The V end lost 6 bases, the J end lost 2 bases, and 15 bases lay between the germline ends. The CDR3: CSVPASSTTDTQYF. The CDR3 nucleotides read TGCAGCGTACCCGCGAGCAGCACCACAGATACGCAGTATTTT.

The V call is TRBV18, the J call TRBJ2-2; 8 bases line up with TRBD1. V dropped 6 bases and J dropped 5; count of bases not matched to a gene: 8. The germline CDR1 and CDR2 sequences are KGHSH and LQKENI. The length of the CDR3 is 15 residues. CDR3 loop: CASSQGARETGELFF. The CDR3 DNA reads as TGTGCCAGCTCCCAGGGGGCGCGTGAGACCGGGGAGCTGTTTTTT.

The chain links TRBV5-6 to TRBJ1-3; no reliable D call. CDR1 SGHDT and CDR2 YYEEEE come from the germline V gene. This CDR3 has 15 residues. V lost 4 bases and J lost 4, with 15 bases in between. The DNA of the CDR3 is TGTGCCAGCAGCCTAGCTCTCAGTAGGGGAAACACCATATATTTT. It translates to CASSLALSRGNTIYF. The whole variable domain, remainder taken from reference TRBV5-6 and TRBJ1-3, is DAGVTQSPTHLIKTRGQQVTLRCSPKSGHDTVSWYQQALGQGPQFIFQYYEEEERQRGNFPDRFSGHQFPNYSSELNVNALLLGDSALYLCASSLALSRGNTIYFGEGSWLTVV.

The chain couples TRBV6-6 to TRBJ1-1; weak D call: TRBD1 (5 bases). The V end lost 6 bases, the J end lost 5 bases, and 10 bases lay between the germline ends. The CDR3 runs 12 residues. CDR1 MNHNY and CDR2 SVGAGI come from the germline V gene (reference sequence). The CDR3 is CASRTQGTEAFF. Here the CDR3 DNA reads TGTGCCAGCAGAACTCAGGGAACTGAAGCTTTCTTT.

The V gene is TRBV30, the J gene TRBJ1-2, with D perhaps matching TRBD1 (5 bases). CDR1 and CDR2 (germline): GTSNPN, SVGIG (reference sequence). This CDR3 spans 13 amino acids. With 0 bases removed from V and 4 bases from J, the gap between germline ends came to 9 bases. CDR3 DNA: TGTGCCTGGAGTGTTCAGGGCGGCTATGGCTACACCTTC. Its protein product is CAWSVQGGYGYTF.

The chain links TRBV6-6 to TRBJ2-7, with 14 bases identical to TRBD2. The CDR3 runs to 13 residues. CDR1 and CDR2 (germline): MNHNY, SVGAGI (reference sequence). The V and J ends lost 10 bases and 8 bases, in that order; junction bases with no gene match: 7. The CDR3 loop reads CATTGLAGEKQYF. In DNA, the CDR3 is TGTGCCACCACGGGACTAGCGGGAGAGAAGCAGTACTTC.

The V and J genes are TRBV2 and TRBJ2-7; D is ambiguous. The CDR3 sequence is 12 residues long. Germline-derived CDR1 and CDR2 are SNHLY and FYNNEI. Deletions cut 8 bases from V and 3 bases from J, with 11 bases between. The CDR3 reads CASSYKNYEQYF. The CDR3 nucleotides are TGTGCCAGCTCGTACAAAAACTACGAGCAGTACTTC.

This chain links TRBV5-4 with TRBJ2-6, with D perhaps assigned TRBD1 or TRBD2 (5 bases each). V lost 4 bases to trimming and J lost 0 bases, with 11 bases between them. Germline V gives CDR1 SGHNT, CDR2 YYREEE (reference sequence). The CDR3 extends over 16 amino acids. The CDR3 here is CASSKGRVSGANVLTF. The CDR3 bases are TGTGCCAGCAGCAAGGGACGGGTCTCTGGGGCCAACGTCCTGACTTTC.

This clone occurred a few times. J is TRBJ2-1 and V is TRBV25-1, with D hard to call. This CDR3 has 13 residues. Looked up from germline, CDR1 is MGHDK and CDR2 is SYGVNS. The V end was cut by 2 bases, the J end by 8 bases, with 10 bases between. The CDR3 DNA follows: TGTGCCAGCAGTGAACCGGGCCGAGATGAGCAGTTCTTC. It codes for CASSEPGRDEQFF.

This clone was found a few times. This chain connects TRBV28 to TRBJ2-3, with D perhaps matching TRBD1 (5 bases). Germline V gene sequence: CDR1 MDHEN, CDR2 SYDVKM. V was cut by 2 bases and J by 1 base, with 10 bases left in between. The CDR3 extends over 15 amino acids. CDR3 amino acids: CASSLPGSRTDTQYF. Here the CDR3 DNA reads TGTGCCAGCAGTTTACCAGGGTCCCGCACAGATACGCAGTATTTT.

This clone occurred many times. The chain carries TRBV29-1 and TRBJ2-5; 9 bases are shared with TRBD2. The CDR3 has 15 residues. The germline V gene encodes CDR1 SQVTM and CDR2 ANQGSEA. The J segment lost 2 bases and the V segment lost 7 bases, leaving 11 bases of the junction unmatched. Written as DNA, the CDR3 is TGCAGCGCCGTGGGGATAGCGGGAGTGCAAGAGACCCAGTACTTC. It codes for CSAVGIAGVQETQYF.